A single sample is the source of the 13 T cell receptor beta chains below, sequenced in a study of CD4 T cells in relation to SARS-CoV-2 and coronaviruses. Profiled with immunoSEQ multiplex PCR; TCRdb holds only in-frame clones, not every one. The sample holds about 36,000 clones, around 80% seen once. The antigens these receptors bind are not known. The sequenced sample was memory CD4+ T cells from PBMCs, cultured in vitro. The source is an adult with COVID-19.

V usage is TRBV28 and J usage is TRBJ1-5; TRBD1 matches 7 bases. Germline V lookup: CDR1 MDHEN, CDR2 SYDVKM. The V and J ends lost 6 bases and 2 bases, in that order; junction bases with no gene match: 7. The CDR3 is made up of 15 amino acids. For the CDR3, the DNA is TGTGCCAGCAGCCTATCCACAGGGGGCAATCAGCCCCAGCATTTT. Protein product: CASSLSTGGNQPQHF.

The chain carries TRBV2 and TRBJ2-1, with 10 bases aligning to TRBD2. The germline CDR1 and CDR2 sequences are SNHLY and FYNNEI. The ends lost 7 bases at V and 15 bases at J; junction bases unmatched: 18. The CDR3 loop spans 15 amino acids. The CDR3 sequence is CASKFGLAGEGGGFF. The CDR3 DNA sequence: TGTGCCAGCAAATTCGGGCTAGCGGGAGAGGGAGGTGGGTTCTTC.

This clone was found a few times. V gene TRBV5-1 combines with J gene TRBJ2-7, with a tentative D call TRBD2 (5 bases). The CDR3 runs to 14 residues. Trimming shortened V by 1 base and J by 3 bases, and 11 bases separated the two germline ends. Germline CDR1 reads SGHRS; CDR2 reads YFSETQ. The CDR3 bases are TGCGCCAGCAGCTTGCGAGCGGCACTCTACGAGCAGTACTTC. It is translated as CASSLRAALYEQYF.

This clone appeared a single time. The gene calls are TRBV6-5 and TRBJ2-7, with D uncertain. Trimming cost V 7 bases and J 1 base, with 8 bases left between them. The CDR3 is made up of 12 amino acids. Looked up from germline, CDR1 is MNHEY and CDR2 is SVGAGI. The CDR3 reads CASTGSSYEQYF. As DNA, the CDR3 is TGTGCCAGCACAGGTTCTTCCTACGAGCAGTACTTC.

In its sample, this clone was seen a few times. The rearrangement uses TRBV28 and TRBJ1-5, with 7 positions matching TRBD1. V lost 4 bases to trimming and J lost 0 bases; unmatched junction nucleotides: 0. The CDR3 runs to 14 residues. Germline CDR1 and CDR2: MDHEN and SYDVKM. CDR3 sequence reads: CASSSGGSNQPQHF. For the CDR3, the DNA is TGTGCCAGCAGTTCAGGGGGTAGCAATCAGCCCCAGCATTTT.

The chain carries TRBV12-5 and TRBJ2-2; no reliable D call. Trimming shortened V by 3 bases and J by 2 bases, and 13 bases separated the two germline ends. The CDR3 consists of 16 residues. Germline V gene data show CDR1 as LGHNT and CDR2 as FRNRAP. As DNA, the CDR3 is TGTGCTAGTGGTTTATTGCGTGCAGGCAACACCGGGGAGCTGTTTTTT. Translated, it gives CASGLLRAGNTGELFF.

This rearrangement joins TRBV7-2 to TRBJ2-5; the D is unclear. CDR1 is SGHTA and CDR2 is FQGNSA in the germline V gene. Trimming took 5 bases from V and 5 from J, leaving 18 bases between them. The CDR3 covers 15 residues. For the CDR3, the DNA is TGTGCCAGCAGCAAAAGCTGGGCTATCTCTGAGACCCAGTACTTC. Translation gives CASSKSWAISETQYF.

The CDR3 region is CASSRGSGRNTGELFF. CDR3 bases: TGCGCCAGCAGCCGGGGGTCAGGCCGGAACACCGGGGAGCTGTTTTTT. The chain is built from TRBV4-1 and TRBJ2-2, with D perhaps being TRBD1 or TRBD2 (5 bases each). Germline CDR1 reads MGHRA; CDR2 reads YSYEKL. The CDR3 length is 16 residues. V was pared by 4 bases and J by 1 base, with 13 bases between.

V is TRBV30 and J is TRBJ2-7, with D maybe TRBD1 (6 bases). CDR1 is GTSNPN, CDR2 SVGIG, per germline (reference sequence). V lost 1 base and J 6 bases, leaving 16 bases between the germline ends. This CDR3 is built from 14 residues. This CDR3 reads CAWSDGQPSPEQYF. CDR3 bases: TGTGCCTGGAGTGACGGACAGCCCAGCCCCGAGCAGTACTTC.

This clone was found a few times. The chain has TRBV28 and TRBJ2-1; no clear D. V was cut by 6 bases and J by 0 bases, with 15 bases left in between. This CDR3 is 16 amino acids long. Germline values: CDR1 MDHEN, CDR2 SYDVKM. CDR3 in amino acids: CASSRPLRSSYNEQFF. CDR3 nucleotide sequence: TGTGCCAGCAGCCGACCCCTACGGAGCTCCTACAATGAGCAGTTCTTC.

This clone has more than one count but fewer than ten. This chain joins TRBV7-8 and TRBJ1-1; D is unresolved. Trimming stripped 5 bases from V and 3 bases from J, with 7 bases between. This CDR3 has 12 amino acids. The germline V gene has CDR1 SGHVS and CDR2 FQNEAQ. DNA of the CDR3: TGTGCCAGCAGCCTGAGTTACACTGAAGCTTTCTTT. Protein product: CASSLSYTEAFF.

This chain joins TRBV29-1 and TRBJ2-1, with D perhaps TRBD1 or TRBD2 (5 bases each). There are 13 residues in the CDR3. The germline gives CDR1 SQVTM, CDR2 ANQGSEA. V lost 6 bases, J lost 3 bases, and 12 bases lay in between. The DNA for the CDR3 is TGCAGCGTACGGGACGACGACTACAATGAGCAGTTCTTC. This encodes CSVRDDDYNEQFF.

This chain uses TRBV21-1 with TRBJ1-1. TRBV21-1 is reported as a pseudogene. The CDR3 length is 16 residues. The CDR3 DNA reads TGTGCCAGCAGCAAAGGCAAGAAAGGGGGGGGGCATGAAGCTTTCTTT. It encodes CASSKGKKGGGHEAFF.